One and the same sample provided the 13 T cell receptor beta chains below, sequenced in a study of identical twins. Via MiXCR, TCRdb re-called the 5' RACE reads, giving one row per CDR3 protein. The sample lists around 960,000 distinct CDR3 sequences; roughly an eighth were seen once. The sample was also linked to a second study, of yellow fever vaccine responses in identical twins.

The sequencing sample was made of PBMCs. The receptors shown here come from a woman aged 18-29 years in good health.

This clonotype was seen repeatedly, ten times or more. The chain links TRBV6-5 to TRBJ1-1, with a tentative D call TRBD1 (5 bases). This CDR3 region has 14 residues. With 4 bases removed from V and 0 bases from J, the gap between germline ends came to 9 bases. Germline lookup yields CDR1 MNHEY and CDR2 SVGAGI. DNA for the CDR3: TGTGCCAGCAGTTGGACGGACATGAACACTGAAGCTTTCTTT. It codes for CASSWTDMNTEAFF.

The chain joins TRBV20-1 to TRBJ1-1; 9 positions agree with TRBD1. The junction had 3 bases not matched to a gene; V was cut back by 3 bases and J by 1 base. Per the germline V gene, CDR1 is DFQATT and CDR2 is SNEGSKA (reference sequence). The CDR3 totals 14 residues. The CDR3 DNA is TGCAGTGCTAGGACAGGGGGTGCGAACACTGAAGCTTTCTTT. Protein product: CSARTGGANTEAFF.

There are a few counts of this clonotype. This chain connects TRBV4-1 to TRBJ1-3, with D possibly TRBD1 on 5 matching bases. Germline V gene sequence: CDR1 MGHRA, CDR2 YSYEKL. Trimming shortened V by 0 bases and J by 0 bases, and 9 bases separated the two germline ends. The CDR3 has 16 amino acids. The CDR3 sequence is CASSQDDSLSGNTIYF. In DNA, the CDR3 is TGCGCCAGCAGCCAAGATGACAGCCTCTCTGGAAACACCATATATTTT.

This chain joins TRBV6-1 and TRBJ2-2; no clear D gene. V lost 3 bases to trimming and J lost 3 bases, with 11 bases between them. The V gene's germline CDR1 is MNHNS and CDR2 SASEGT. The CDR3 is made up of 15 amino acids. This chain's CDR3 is CASSEVIADTGELFF. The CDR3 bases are TGTGCCAGCAGTGAGGTGATTGCGGACACCGGGGAGCTGTTTTTT.

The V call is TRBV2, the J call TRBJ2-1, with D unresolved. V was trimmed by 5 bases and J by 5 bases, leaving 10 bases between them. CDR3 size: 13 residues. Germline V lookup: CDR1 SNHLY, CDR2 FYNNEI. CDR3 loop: CASSPLTNNEQFF. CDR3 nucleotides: TGTGCCAGCAGTCCCCTAACCAACAATGAGCAGTTCTTC.

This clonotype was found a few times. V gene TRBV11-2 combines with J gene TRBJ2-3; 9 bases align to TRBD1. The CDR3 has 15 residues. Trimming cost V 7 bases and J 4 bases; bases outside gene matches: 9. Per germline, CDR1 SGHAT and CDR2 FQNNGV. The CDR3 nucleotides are TGTGCCAGCACCGTAGACAGGGGGACGGCAGATACGCAGTATTTT. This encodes CASTVDRGTADTQYF.

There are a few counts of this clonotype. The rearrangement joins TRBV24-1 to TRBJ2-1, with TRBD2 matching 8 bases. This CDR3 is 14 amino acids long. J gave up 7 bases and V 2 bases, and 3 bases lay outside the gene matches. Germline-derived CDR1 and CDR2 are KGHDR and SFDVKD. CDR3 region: CATSDSGLENEQFF. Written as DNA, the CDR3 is TGTGCCACCAGTGATTCGGGACTAGAGAATGAGCAGTTCTTC.

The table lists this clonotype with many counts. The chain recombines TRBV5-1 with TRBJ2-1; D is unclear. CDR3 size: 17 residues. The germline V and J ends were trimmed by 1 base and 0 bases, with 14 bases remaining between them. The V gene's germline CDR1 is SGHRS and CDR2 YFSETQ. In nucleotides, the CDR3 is TGCGCCAGCAGCTTGTCTCCGGACCAAAGCTCCTACAATGAGCAGTTCTTC. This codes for CASSLSPDQSSYNEQFF.

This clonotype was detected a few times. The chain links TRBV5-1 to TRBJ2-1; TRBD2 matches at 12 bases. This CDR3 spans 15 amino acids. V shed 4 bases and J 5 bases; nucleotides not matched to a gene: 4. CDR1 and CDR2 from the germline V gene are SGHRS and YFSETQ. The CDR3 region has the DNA TGCGCCAGCAGCATGACTAGCGGGAGTGACAATGAGCAGTTCTTC. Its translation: CASSMTSGSDNEQFF.

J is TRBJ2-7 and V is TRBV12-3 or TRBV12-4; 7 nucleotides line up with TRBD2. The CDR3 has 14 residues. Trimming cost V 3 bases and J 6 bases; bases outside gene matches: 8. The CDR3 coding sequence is TGTGCCAGCAGTTTGTGGGGGAGGGCCCCCGAGCAGTACTTC. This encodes CASSLWGRAPEQYF.

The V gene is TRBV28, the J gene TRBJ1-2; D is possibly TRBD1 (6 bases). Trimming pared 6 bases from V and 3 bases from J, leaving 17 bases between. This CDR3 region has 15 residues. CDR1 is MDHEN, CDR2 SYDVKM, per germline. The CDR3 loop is CASRPIWDIYYGYTF. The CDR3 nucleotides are TGTGCCAGCAGACCGATATGGGACATCTACTATGGCTACACCTTC.

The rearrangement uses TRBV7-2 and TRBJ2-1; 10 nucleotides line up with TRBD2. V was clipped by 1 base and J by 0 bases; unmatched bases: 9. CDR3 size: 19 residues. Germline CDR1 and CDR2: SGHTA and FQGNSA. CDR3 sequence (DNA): TGTGCCAGCAGCTTAGTCGCTAGCGGGAGAGTGGGCTCCTACAATGAGCAGTTCTTC. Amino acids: CASSLVASGRVGSYNEQFF.

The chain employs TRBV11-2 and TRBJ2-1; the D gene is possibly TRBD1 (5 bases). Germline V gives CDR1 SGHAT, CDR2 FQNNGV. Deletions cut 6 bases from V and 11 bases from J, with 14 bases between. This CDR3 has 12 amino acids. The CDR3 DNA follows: TGTGCCAGCAGTAATCAGGGTTACAAGCAGTTCTTC. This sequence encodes CASSNQGYKQFF.